This T cell receptor beta chain originates from a study of cytomegalovirus exposure and HLA in healthy donors. Overall study: Early released data comprised around 80 million unique TCRs from HLA-typed donors. Study findings and constraints: Compared with the approximately 680-donor mean, an Asian-associated ancestry cluster reportedly had fewer N-insertions, according to a later analysis. Confirmation in vitro established that a few CMV-associated chains were specific for CMV antigens.

Germline loops: CDR1 LNHNV, CDR2 YYDKDF (reference sequence). The CDR3 loop spans 13 amino acids. The V end lost 8 bases, the J end lost 5 bases, and 15 bases lay between the germline ends. The PCR made use of 60 Vbeta and 13 Jbeta primers. Using immunoSEQ multiplex PCR, the repertoire was profiled, and TCRdb retains in-frame clones only, with some absent. Seen here are 160,000 or so clones, roughly 87% observed once, and the top ten hold roughly 0.5%. Concerning this clone: Its antigen remains unknown.

The clonotype comes from a woman aged 45 to 65 in good health and CMV-seronegative. The V call is TRBV15, the J call TRBJ1-1; the D gene is possibly TRBD1 (6 bases). Sequencing was carried out using PBMCs. The CDR3 spells CATGLTGSTEAFF. CDR3 nucleotides: TGTGCCACCGGGTTAACAGGGTCTACTGAAGCTTTCTTT.